What follows are 7 T cell receptor beta chains derived from one specimen sequenced in a study of cytotoxic CD8 clonotypes in ibrutinib-treated CLL. Generated by immunoSEQ multiplex PCR, the TCRdb table keeps only in-frame clones and is missing some. The sample consists of about 130,000 clones, 84% of them appearing once. The source was PBMCs, collected after 24 months of ibrutinib treatment. All receptors derive from a human donor with chronic lymphocytic leukemia.

This clone has a handful of counts. The V call is TRBV5-4, the J call TRBJ1-4; D perhaps matches TRBD1 (6 bases). V lost 0 bases to trimming and J lost 5 bases, with 8 bases between them. The CDR3 has 14 amino acids. In germline, CDR1 is SGHNT, CDR2 YYREEE (reference sequence). The CDR3 DNA sequence: TGTGCCAGCAGCTTGGACACAGGGAATGAAAAACTGTTTTTT. Translating gives CASSLDTGNEKLFF.

The CDR3 region is CASSLASSQETQYF. The CDR3 nucleotides read TGTGCCAGCAGCTTAGCGAGCTCCCAAGAGACCCAGTACTTC. V and J are TRBV7-2 and TRBJ2-5; D unresolved. V was pared by 0 bases and J by 1 base, with 6 bases between. Germline V gene data show CDR1 as SGHTA and CDR2 as FQGNSA. The CDR3 contains 14 residues.

This clone was detected only once. The chain combines TRBV7-8 with TRBJ2-3; a possible D gene is TRBD1 (6 bases). This CDR3 contains 15 residues. Germline CDR1 is SGHVS and CDR2 is FQNEAQ. Between the trimmed V and J ends, which lost 5 bases and 2 bases, there was a span of 14 bases. CDR3: CASSDRDILTDTQYF. The CDR3 region has the DNA TGTGCCAGCAGCGATAGGGACATCCTCACAGATACGCAGTATTTT.

The V call is TRBV4-2, the J call TRBJ2-3, with TRBD2 matching 7 bases. Germline-derived CDR1 and CDR2 are LGHNA and YNFKEQ. The CDR3 length is 14 residues. The junction had 3 bases not matched to a gene; V was cut back by 1 base and J by 5 bases. The CDR3 is CASSQGGGVDTQYF. The CDR3 DNA reads TGTGCCAGCAGCCAAGGGGGGGGTGTAGATACGCAGTATTTT.

This clone was observed a handful of times. CDR3 protein: CASSLIMGGSTSYNEQFF. CDR3 in DNA: TGTGCCAGCTCACTTATAATGGGGGGTTCTACCTCCTACAATGAGCAGTTCTTC. The V gene is TRBV18, the J gene TRBJ2-1; possible D gene TRBD2, 6 bases. The germline CDR1 and CDR2 sequences are KGHSH and LQKENI. Trimming removed 4 bases at V and 0 bases at J, with 19 bases between. CDR3 length: 18 residues.

This clone came up a few times. This rearrangement joins TRBV6-5 to TRBJ1-2; weak D call: TRBD1 (5 bases). The CDR3 covers 12 residues. V gave up 2 bases and J gave up 11 bases, with 12 bases separating them. Germline-derived CDR1 and CDR2 are MNHEY and SVGAGI. CDR3 residues: CASSYGQGWYTF. The CDR3 DNA reads TGTGCCAGCAGTTACGGGCAGGGCTGGTACACCTTC.

The chain is built from TRBV5-1 and TRBJ2-3, with 7 bases aligning to TRBD2. V lost 7 bases and J lost 2; bases outside the gene matches: 4. Germline V lookup: CDR1 SGHRS, CDR2 YFSETQ. The CDR3 loop spans 13 amino acids. CDR3 in amino acids: CASQRGPTDTQYF. CDR3 nucleotide sequence: TGCGCCAGCCAGCGGGGACCCACAGATACGCAGTATTTT. Full variable domain (remainder filled in from reference TRBV5-1 and TRBJ2-3): KAGVTQTPRYLIKTRGQQVTLSCSPISGHRSVSWYQQTPGQGLQFLFEYFSETQRNKGNFPGRFSGRQFSNSRSEMNVSTLELGDSALYLCASQRGPTDTQYFGPGTRLTVL.